This TCR beta chain was identified in a study of regulatory T cells in long-lasting Graves disease. Study-level information: Antithyroid drug intake by newly diagnosed Graves' patients had lasted under 3 months.

Time point meaning: newly diagnosed GD, antithyroid drugs for less than 3 months. Researchers made the TCR library from RNA that was extracted from PBMCs. This clonotype was found many times. CDR3-region Arm-PCR and iRepertoire HTBI primers produced the TCR beta libraries. TCRdb itself ran the multiplex PCR reads through MiXCR, one entry per CDR3 protein. In the table there are about 530,000 distinct CDR3 sequences, roughly 16% of which are singletons. The CDR3 contains 14 residues. The same specimen was also included in a second study, on T cells in Graves' hyperthyroidism and ophthalmopathy. That study adds: The authors deemed Graves' hyperthyroidism stable absent ophthalmopathy progression within 18 months. Within blood appeared most thyroid clonotypes that had expanded above 0.001.

This chain uses TRBV12-3 or TRBV12-4 with TRBJ2-1; the match to TRBD2 covers 7 bases. The J call may be in error: the DNA end matches TRBJ2-5 better. The sequencing here drew on peripheral blood mononuclear cells (PBMCs), taken at new diagnosis, from a patient treated with antithyroid drugs. The sequence came from a middle-aged woman with Graves disease. CDR3 sequence reads: CASSSGATQETQYF. The CDR3 nucleotides are TGTGCCAGCAGTAGCGGGGCGACCCAAGAGACCCAGTACTTC.